This T cell receptor (beta chain) stems from a study of blood T cell repertoires in COVID-19. Study background: T cells, B-cell-depleted T cells, or PBMCs supplied cDNA or gDNA.

Only in-frame clones appear in the TCRdb table, and some are missing; sequencing was by immunoSEQ multiplex PCR. The table shows roughly 68,000 clones, with about nine tenths occurring only once. Looked up from germline, CDR1 is SGHDN and CDR2 is FVKESK. The germline V and J ends were trimmed by 3 bases and 1 base, with 21 bases remaining between them. The CDR3 consists of 18 residues. Sequencing input: peripheral blood. The chain is built from TRBV14 and TRBJ1-1; D possibly corresponds to TRBD1 (5 bases). The origin of this receptor is a human donor in a cohort sampled during active COVID-19. CDR3 sequence reads: CASSQTGGANYGNTEAFF. DNA of the CDR3: TGTGCCAGCAGCCAGACGGGCGGGGCAAACTACGGGAACACTGAAGCTTTCTTT.